These T cell receptor beta chains were read from a single sample in a study of sequential checkpoint blockade in melanoma. Repertoires were generated with immunoSEQ multiplex PCR, while TCRdb's copy carries only in-frame clones and drops some. The top ten clones hold under 20% of a sample with roughly 23,000 clones, under 70% of them seen once. Sequenced material: CD8+ T cells sorted from blood (inferred from file names), taken from a patient given nivolumab and ipilimumab in sequence. Every receptor here comes from a human donor with melanoma. Each CDR3 is given with its conserved first and last residue. The order of the fields is V gene, J gene, D gene, clone size, CDR3 DNA, CDR3 protein. A D gene is named only where the DNA matches it firmly. Size is stated for part of the rows, as once, few or many counts, or as a class when the clone is expanded.

TRBV27	TRBJ1-1	.	.	TGTGCCAGCAGTTGGAAGGGCGGGACTGAAGCTTTCTTT	CASSWKGGTEAFF
TRBV19	TRBJ1-5	.	.	TGTGCCCCTCCGCGGGGGCAGCCCCAGCATTTT	CAPPRGQPQHF
TRBV5-4	TRBJ1-4	TRBD1	.	TGTGCCAGCAGCTTGGCCACAGGGGGCCTTAATGAAAAACTGTTTTTT	CASSLATGGLNEKLFF
TRBV2	TRBJ2-7	TRBD1	few	TGTGCCAGCAGTACAGGACAGGACGAGCAGTACTTC	CASSTGQDEQYF
TRBV7-9	TRBJ2-3	TRBD2	.	TGTGCCAGCAGCCCGTCGGGGGGACGGTGGGCAGATACGCAGTATTTT	CASSPSGGRWADTQYF
TRBV29-1	TRBJ2-1	.	.	TGCAGCGTTGAAGATCCCAACAGACGCTCCTACAATGAGCAGTTCTTC	CSVEDPNRRSYNEQFF
TRBV27	TRBJ2-7	TRBD1	.	TGTGCCAGCAGCTCGAAGGGGGCCGTCTACGAGCAGTACTTC	CASSSKGAVYEQYF
TRBV11-3	TRBJ2-1	TRBD1	once	TGTGCCAGCAGCTTACCGGGACAGGGAAATGAGCAGTTCTTC	CASSLPGQGNEQFF
TRBV4-2	TRBJ2-7	.	.	TGTGCCAGCAGCCAGGAGGGTCACAGGGGCTTCTACGAGCAGTACTTC	CASSQEGHRGFYEQYF
TRBV4-1	TRBJ1-1	TRBD1	.	TGCGCCAGCAGCCAACTATACGGGACAGTACCTGAAGCTTTCTTT	CASSQLYGTVPEAFF
TRBV5-1	TRBJ2-7	.	.	TGCGCCAGCAGCCCGATACCTGGGACTGTCTACGAGCAGTACTTC	CASSPIPGTVYEQYF
TRBV5-1	TRBJ2-2	.	.	TGCGCCAGCCGCAGGGCCCCCAACACCGGGGAGCTGTTTTTT	CASRRAPNTGELFF
TRBV7-9	TRBJ1-2	TRBD1	.	TGTGCCAGCAGCGGACAGGGTAGCGGCTATGGCTACACCTTC	CASSGQGSGYGYTF
TRBV7-9	TRBJ1-5	TRBD1	.	TGTGCCAGCAGCTTAAACCTCCCGGGACAGGGTATCCATTTT	CASSLNLPGQGIHF